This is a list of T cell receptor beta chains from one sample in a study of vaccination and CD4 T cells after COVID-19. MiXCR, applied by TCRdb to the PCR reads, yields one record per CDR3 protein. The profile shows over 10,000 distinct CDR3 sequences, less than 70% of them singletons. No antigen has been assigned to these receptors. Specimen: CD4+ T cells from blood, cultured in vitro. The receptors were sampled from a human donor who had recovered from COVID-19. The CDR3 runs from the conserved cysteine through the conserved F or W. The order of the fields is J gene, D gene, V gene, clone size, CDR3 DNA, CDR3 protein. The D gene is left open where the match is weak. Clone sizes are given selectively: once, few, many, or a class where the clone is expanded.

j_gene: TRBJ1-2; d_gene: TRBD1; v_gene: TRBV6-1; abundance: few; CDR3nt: TGTGCCAGCAGTCCTCCAGACAGGGTTAATGGCTACACCTTC; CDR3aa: CASSPPDRVNGYTF
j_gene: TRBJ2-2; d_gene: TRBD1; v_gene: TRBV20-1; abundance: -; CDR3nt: TGCAGTGCTCCCCAGACAGGGAAACCCGGGGAGCTGTTTTTT; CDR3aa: CSAPQTGKPGELFF
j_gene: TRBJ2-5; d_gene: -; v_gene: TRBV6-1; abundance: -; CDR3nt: TGTGCCAGCACAGGGGGGAGGTGGGCGGAGACCCAGTACTTC; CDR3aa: CASTGGRWAETQYF
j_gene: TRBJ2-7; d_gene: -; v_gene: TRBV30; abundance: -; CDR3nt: TGTGCCTGGAGTGTAGCTGGACATATAACCTACGAGCAGTACTTC; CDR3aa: CAWSVAGHITYEQYF
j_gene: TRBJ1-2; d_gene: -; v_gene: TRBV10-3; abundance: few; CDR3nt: TGTGCCATCAGTGAGGGGAGGAATGGCTACACCTTC; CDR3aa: CAISEGRNGYTF
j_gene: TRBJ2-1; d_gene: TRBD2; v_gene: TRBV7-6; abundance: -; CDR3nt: TGTGCCAGCAGCCCTCTAGCGGGACGCTACAATGAGCAGTTCTTC; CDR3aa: CASSPLAGRYNEQFF
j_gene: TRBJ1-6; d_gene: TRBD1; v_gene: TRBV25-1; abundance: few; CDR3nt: TGTGCCAGCGGCTCCGGGACAGGGTCGGGGTCACCCCTCCACTTT; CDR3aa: CASGSGTGSGSPLHF
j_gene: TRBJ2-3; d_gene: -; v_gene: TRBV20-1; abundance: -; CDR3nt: TGCAGTGCTAGAGATTATCGATGGGTCGGCACTTCCACAGATACGCAGTATTTT; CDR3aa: CSARDYRWVGTSTDTQYF
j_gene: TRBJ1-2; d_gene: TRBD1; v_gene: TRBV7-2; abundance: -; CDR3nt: TGTGCCAGCAGCCTTAGGGGGACAGGGGCCCGGAGTTTTGGCTACACCTTC; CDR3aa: CASSLRGTGARSFGYTF
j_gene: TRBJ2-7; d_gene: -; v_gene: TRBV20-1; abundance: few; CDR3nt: TGCAGTGCTAGAGTTTCAGGCTACGAGCAGTACTTC; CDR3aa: CSARVSGYEQYF
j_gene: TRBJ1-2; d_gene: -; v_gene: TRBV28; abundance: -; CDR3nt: TGTGCCAGCAGAGCGGACACCTTCATGAGCTTCTATGGCTACACCTTC; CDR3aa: CASRADTFMSFYGYTF
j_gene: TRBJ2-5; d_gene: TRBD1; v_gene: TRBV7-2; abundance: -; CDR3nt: TGTGCCAGCAGTACAGGGGCTGAGACCCAGTACTTC; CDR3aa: CASSTGAETQYF
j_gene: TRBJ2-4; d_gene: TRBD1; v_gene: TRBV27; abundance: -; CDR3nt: TGTGCCAGCAGGCAGGGGGCGGGGAATGTTCAGTACTTC; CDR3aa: CASRQGAGNVQYF
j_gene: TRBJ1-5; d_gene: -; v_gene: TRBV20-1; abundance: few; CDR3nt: TGCAGTGCTACTGACAGCCCCAAACAGCCCCAGCATTTT; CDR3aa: CSATDSPKQPQHF
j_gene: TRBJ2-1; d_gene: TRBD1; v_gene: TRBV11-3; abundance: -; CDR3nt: TGTGCCAGCAGCTTAGTCGGGACAGGATGGGACAATGAGCAGTTCTTC; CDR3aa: CASSLVGTGWDNEQFF
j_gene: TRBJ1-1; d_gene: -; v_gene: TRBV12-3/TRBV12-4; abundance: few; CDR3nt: TGTGCCAGCAGTGCAGGACATCGGAACACTGAAGCTTTCTTT; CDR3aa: CASSAGHRNTEAFF
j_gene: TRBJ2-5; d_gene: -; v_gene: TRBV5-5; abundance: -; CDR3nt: TGTGCCAGCAGCCCCGGGTGGCGTCAAGAGACCCAGTACTTC; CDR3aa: CASSPGWRQETQYF
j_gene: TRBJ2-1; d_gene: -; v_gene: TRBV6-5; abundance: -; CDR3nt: TGTGCCAGCAGTTACTCGGGGTCTAGCCCCCATGAGCAGTTCTTC; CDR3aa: CASSYSGSSPHEQFF
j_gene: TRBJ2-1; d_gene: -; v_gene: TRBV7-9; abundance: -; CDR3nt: TGTGCCAGCAGCTTAGCGGGCTTCGGCGGAGCTCAGTTCTTC; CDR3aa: CASSLAGFGGAQFF
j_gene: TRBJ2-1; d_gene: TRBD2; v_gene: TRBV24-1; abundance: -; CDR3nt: TGTGCCACCAGTGATACGGGACTAGCGGGAGGGGGGGAGCAGTTCTTC; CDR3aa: CATSDTGLAGGGEQFF
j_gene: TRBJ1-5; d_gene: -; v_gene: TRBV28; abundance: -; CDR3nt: TGTGCCAGCAGTACAAGGGTGAAGGGGGATCAGCCCCAGCATTTT; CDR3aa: CASSTRVKGDQPQHF
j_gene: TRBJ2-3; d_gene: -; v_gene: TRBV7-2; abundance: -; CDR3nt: TGTGCCAGCAGATGGACCCGGTCCACAGATACGCAGTATTTT; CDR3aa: CASRWTRSTDTQYF
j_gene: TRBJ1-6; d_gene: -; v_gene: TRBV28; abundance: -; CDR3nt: TGTGCCAGCAGTGCCGCAAGACCCCTCTTCTCACCCCTCCACTTT; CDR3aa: CASSAARPLFSPLHF
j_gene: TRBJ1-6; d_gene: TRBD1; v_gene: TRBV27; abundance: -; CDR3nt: TGTGCCACCAAAACCTTAGAGGGGACAGCCAATTCACCCCTCCACTTT; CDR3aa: CATKTLEGTANSPLHF
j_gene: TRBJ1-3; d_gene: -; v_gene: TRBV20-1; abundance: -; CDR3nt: TGCAGTGCTAGCTGGGGAGGGGTAAGGCTCTCTGGAAACACCATATATTTT; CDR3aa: CSASWGGVRLSGNTIYF
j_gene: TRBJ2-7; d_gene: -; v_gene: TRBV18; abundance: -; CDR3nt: TGTGCCAGCTCCCAGGGCCGCTCCTACGAGCAGTACTTC; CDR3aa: CASSQGRSYEQYF
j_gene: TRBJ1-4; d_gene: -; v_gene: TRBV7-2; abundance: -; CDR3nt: TGTGCCAGCAGTCCACAGGGTCCCTCTGAAAAACTGTTTTTT; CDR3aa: CASSPQGPSEKLFF
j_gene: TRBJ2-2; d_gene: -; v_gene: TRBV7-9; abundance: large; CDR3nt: TGTGCCAGCAGCTTTGTAGATAGGGCCGGGGAGCTGTTTTTT; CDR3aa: CASSFVDRAGELFF
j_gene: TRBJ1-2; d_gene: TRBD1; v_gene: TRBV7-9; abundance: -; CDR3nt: TGTGCCAGCAGCTTTTTGACAGGGAATGGCTATGGCTACACCTTC; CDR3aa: CASSFLTGNGYGYTF
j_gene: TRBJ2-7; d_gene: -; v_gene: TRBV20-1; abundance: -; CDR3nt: TGCAGTGCGAGTACCGGGATAGTCTACGAGCAGTACTTC; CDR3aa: CSASTGIVYEQYF
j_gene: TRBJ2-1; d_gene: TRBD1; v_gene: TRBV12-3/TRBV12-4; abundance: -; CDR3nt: TGTGCCAGCAGTCGTAGTTCAGGGGGCGAGGATGAGCAGTTCTTC; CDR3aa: CASSRSSGGEDEQFF
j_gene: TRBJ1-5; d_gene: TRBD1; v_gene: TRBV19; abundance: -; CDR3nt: TGTGCCAGTAGGCTTTCCGGGACAGGGGGACATCAGCCCCAGCATTTT; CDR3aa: CASRLSGTGGHQPQHF
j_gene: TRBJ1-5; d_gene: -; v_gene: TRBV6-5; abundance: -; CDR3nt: TGTGCCAGCAGTTACAAAGCTAGCCAGCCCCAGCATTTT; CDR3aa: CASSYKASQPQHF
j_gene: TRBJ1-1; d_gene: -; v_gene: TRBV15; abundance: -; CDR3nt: TGTGCCACCAGCAAAACGGGCACTGAAGCTTTCTTT; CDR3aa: CATSKTGTEAFF
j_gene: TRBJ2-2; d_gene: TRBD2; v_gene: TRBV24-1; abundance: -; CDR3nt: TGTGCCACCAGTTCTACTAGCAGGGGCGAAACTAGCGGGAGGGCCGGGGAGCTGTTTTTT; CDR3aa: CATSSTSRGETSGRAGELFF
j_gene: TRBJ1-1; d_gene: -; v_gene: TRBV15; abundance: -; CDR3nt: TGTGCCACCAGCAGAGATTGGGGGCGGAACACTGAAGCTTTCTTT; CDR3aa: CATSRDWGRNTEAFF
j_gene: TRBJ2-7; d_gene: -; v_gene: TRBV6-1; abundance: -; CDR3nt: TGTGCCAGCAGTGCAGGAAGGGCAGGCTACGAGCAGTACTTC; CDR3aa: CASSAGRAGYEQYF
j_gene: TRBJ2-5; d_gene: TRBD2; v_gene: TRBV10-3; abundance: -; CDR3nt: TGTGCCATCAGTGAGCTAGCGGGAGAGGTCCAGTACTTC; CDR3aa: CAISELAGEVQYF
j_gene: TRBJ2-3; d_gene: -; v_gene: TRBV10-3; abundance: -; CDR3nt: TGTGCCATCAAGGGGCTGGGTAGCACAGATACGCAGTATTTT; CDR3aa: CAIKGLGSTDTQYF
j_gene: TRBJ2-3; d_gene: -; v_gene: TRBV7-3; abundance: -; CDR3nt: TGTGCCAGCAGCCTGGGAAGTACAGATACGCAGTATTTT; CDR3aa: CASSLGSTDTQYF
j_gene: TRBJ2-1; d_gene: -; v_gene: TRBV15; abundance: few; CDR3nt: TGTGCCACCAGCAGAGATCTGATGGGAGAGCAGTTCTTC; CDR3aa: CATSRDLMGEQFF
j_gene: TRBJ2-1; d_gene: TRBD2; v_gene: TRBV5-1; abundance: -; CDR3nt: TGCGCCAGCAGCTTGGGAGGACTAGCTGACTACAATGAGCAGTTCTTC; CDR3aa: CASSLGGLADYNEQFF
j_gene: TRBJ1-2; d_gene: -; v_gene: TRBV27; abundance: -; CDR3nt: TGTGCCAGCAGGACAACAGGTTGGACGTATGGCTACACCTTC; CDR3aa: CASRTTGWTYGYTF
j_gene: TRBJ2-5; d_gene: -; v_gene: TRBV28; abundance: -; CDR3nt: TGTGCCAGCAGTGCTCTTAGCGGAGGGGAGACCCAGTACTTC; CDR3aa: CASSALSGGETQYF
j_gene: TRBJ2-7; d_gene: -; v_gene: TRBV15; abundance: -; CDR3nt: TGTGCCACCAGCAGAGCGGGCTCCGGCTCCTACGAGCAGTACTTC; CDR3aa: CATSRAGSGSYEQYF
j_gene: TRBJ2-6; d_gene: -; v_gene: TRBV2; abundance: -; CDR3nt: TGTGCCAGCAGTCGACGATCGGGACCCTCCGTGGCCAACGTCCTGACTTTC; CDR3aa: CASSRRSGPSVANVLTF
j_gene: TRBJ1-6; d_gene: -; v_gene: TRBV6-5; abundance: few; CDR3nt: TGTGCCAGCAGTTACTTTTCCAGTCCCCAAAATTCACCCCTCCACTTT; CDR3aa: CASSYFSSPQNSPLHF
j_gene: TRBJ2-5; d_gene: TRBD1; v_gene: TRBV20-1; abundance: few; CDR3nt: TGCAGTGCTAAGACAGGGCAAGAGACCCAGTACTTC; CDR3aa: CSAKTGQETQYF
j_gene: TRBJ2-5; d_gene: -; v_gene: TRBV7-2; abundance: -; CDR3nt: TGTGCCAGCAGCCTTGACTCGTTCCAAGAGACCCAGTACTTC; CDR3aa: CASSLDSFQETQYF
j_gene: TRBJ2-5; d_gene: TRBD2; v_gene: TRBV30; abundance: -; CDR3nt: TGTGCCTGGAGTATCCTAGCGGACCAAGAGACCCAGTACTTC; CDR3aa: CAWSILADQETQYF
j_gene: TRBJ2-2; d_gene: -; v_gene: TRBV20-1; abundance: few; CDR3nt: TGCAGTGCCCCCGCCCACGGGGTCGGGGAGCTGTTTTTT; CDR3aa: CSAPAHGVGELFF
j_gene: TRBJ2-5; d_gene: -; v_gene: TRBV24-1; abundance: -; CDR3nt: TGTGCCACCAGTGAAGGGACCACCCAAGAGACCCAGTACTTC; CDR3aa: CATSEGTTQETQYF
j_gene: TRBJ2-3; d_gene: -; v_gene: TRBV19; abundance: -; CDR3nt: TGTGCCAGTAGTATAGAGGCAGATACGCAGTATTTT; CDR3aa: CASSIEADTQYF
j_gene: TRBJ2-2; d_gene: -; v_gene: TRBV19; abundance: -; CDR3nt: TGTGCCAGTAGCACGATTTCCCGGGAGCTGTTTTTT; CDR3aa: CASSTISRELFF
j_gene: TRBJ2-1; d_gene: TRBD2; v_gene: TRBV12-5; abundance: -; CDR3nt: TGTGCTAGTGGTTTGGGACTAGCGGGCTCCTACAATGAGCAGTTCTTC; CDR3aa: CASGLGLAGSYNEQFF